This T cell receptor (beta chain) was observed in a study of T cell clonality in common variable immunodeficiency. J was trimmed by 5 bases and V by 4 bases; bases with no gene match: 6. Germline CDR1 SGHAT, CDR2 FQNNGV. The length of the CDR3 is 14 residues. TCRdb's table, derived via immunoSEQ multiplex PCR, lists solely in-frame clones and lacks some. The sample was found to contain some 80,000 clones, and every one recurs. This clone was recorded many times. Its antigen remains unidentified. The DNA ends 3 residues before the CDR3 does, and the rest of the CDR3 is filled in from the germline J gene. General observations from the study: CVID subjects shared fewer TCRbeta clones than healthy controls did.

Caucasian heritage predominated among both patients and controls. Source material: peripheral blood mononuclear cells. V gene TRBV11-2 combines with J gene TRBJ2-7; 9 bases match TRBD1. This receptor was identified in a person aged 18 to 69 in good health. CDR3 DNA (partial): TGTGCCAGCAGCTCACAGGGGGCTGGGCACGAG. This translates into CASSSQGAGHE. The full CDR3 is CASSSQGAGHEQYF.